This T cell receptor beta chain was identified during a study of PD-L1 blockade in urothelial cancer. The protocol was immunoSEQ multiplex PCR, while the TCRdb copy is restricted to in-frame clones and leaves out a portion. The sample has more than 45,000 clones; about 81% are singletons. Germline V gene data show CDR1 as LNHDA and CDR2 as SQIVND (reference sequence). This CDR3 spans 14 amino acids. V lost 3 bases and J 0 bases, leaving 6 bases between the germline ends. Noted time point: pretreatment peripheral blood. The input for sequencing was PBMCs, taken around atezolizumab (anti-PD-L1) treatment. This TCR came from a man aged 50 to 59 with urothelial cancer. V usage is TRBV19 and J usage is TRBJ2-1; D not resolved. The DNA of the CDR3 is TGTGCCAGTAGTATGAGTGCCTCCTACAATGAGCAGTTCTTC. Protein sequence: CASSMSASYNEQFF.